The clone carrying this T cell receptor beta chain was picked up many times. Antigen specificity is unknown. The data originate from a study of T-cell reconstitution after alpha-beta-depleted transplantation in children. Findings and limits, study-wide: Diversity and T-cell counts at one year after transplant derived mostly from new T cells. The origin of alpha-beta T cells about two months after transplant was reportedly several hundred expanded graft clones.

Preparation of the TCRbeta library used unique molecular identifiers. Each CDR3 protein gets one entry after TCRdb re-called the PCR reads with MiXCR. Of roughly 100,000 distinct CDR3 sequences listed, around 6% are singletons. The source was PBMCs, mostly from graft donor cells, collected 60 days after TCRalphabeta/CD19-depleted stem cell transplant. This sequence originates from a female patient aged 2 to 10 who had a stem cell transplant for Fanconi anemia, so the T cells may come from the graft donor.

CDR3 DNA sequence: TGCAGTGCGCTCGGACTAGCGGGAGAGGAGAATGAGCAGTTCTTC. It specifies CSALGLAGEENEQFF. The V call is TRBV20-1, the J call TRBJ2-1; TRBD2 aligns across 13 bases. V shed 6 bases and J 7 bases; nucleotides not matched to a gene: 9. The CDR3 has 15 amino acids. Germline-derived CDR1 and CDR2 are DFQATT and SNEGSKA (reference sequence).